One T cell receptor (beta chain) is described in this entry. Its target is unknown. Other DNA sequences in this sample translate to the same CDR3. Treatment specified: about 20 received Ad26.COV2.S at low or high dose, single or two shots; 5 received placebo; per-sample allocation not given. All samples were drawn on day 63, counting from the first vaccine or placebo injection. These data come from a study of Ad26.COV2.S vaccination and SARS-CoV-2 variants. Study details: Donor was in the COV1001 Ad26.COV2.S trial arm.

The method was immunoSEQ multiplex PCR; TCRdb's version includes in-frame clones alone and lacks a portion of them. The sample has around 340,000 clones; around 90% are singletons. This CDR3 comprises 13 residues. V was shortened by 3 bases and J by 4 bases, with 8 bases between the two germline ends. The germline V gene encodes CDR1 SGHNT and CDR2 YYREEE (reference sequence). Study-wide results and caveats: People who got the vaccine had more spike-specific TCR breadth than people who got placebo.

The V call is TRBV5-4, the J call TRBJ1-3; D not resolved. This sample comprised peripheral blood, obtained in a trial of Ad26.COV2.S vaccine versus placebo. The sequence came from a person between 18 and 59 years old who received the Ad26.COV2.S COVID-19 vaccine or a placebo. CDR3 amino acids: CASSSGRGNTIYF. The CDR3 bases are TGTGCCAGCAGCTCAGGACGGGGAAACACCATATATTTT.